These 26 T cell receptor beta chains were all obtained from the same sample, sequenced in a study of blood T cell repertoires in COVID-19. Assay used: immunoSEQ multiplex PCR; TCRdb lists only in-frame clones, some missing. Here the sample spans more than 140,000 clones, approximately 82% being singletons. Input material: peripheral blood. Receptors originate from a woman aged 45 to 65 in a cohort sampled during active or convalescent COVID-19.

V usage is TRBV6-5 and J usage is TRBJ1-2; no clear D gene. The length of the CDR3 is 12 residues. Per the germline V gene, CDR1 is MNHEY and CDR2 is SVGAGI. Trimming stripped 6 bases from V and 1 base from J, with 6 bases between. Here the CDR3 reads CASRQSNYGYTF. The CDR3 DNA sequence: TGTGCCAGCAGACAAAGTAACTATGGCTACACCTTC.

The gene calls are TRBV5-6 and TRBJ1-2, with TRBD1 matching 8 bases. Germline values: CDR1 SGHDT, CDR2 YYEEEE. CDR3 size: 17 residues. With V trimmed by 4 bases and J by 1 base, 12 bases remained unmatched. CDR3 nucleotides: TGTGCCAGCAGCGCTGCCGGGACAGGAGAATTTAACTATGGCTACACCTTC. Amino acids: CASSAAGTGEFNYGYTF.

The gene calls are TRBV6-5 and TRBJ1-2; TRBD1 agrees at 11 bases. CDR3 length: 13 amino acids. In germline, CDR1 is MNHEY, CDR2 SVGAGI. V lost 6 bases to trimming and J lost 5 bases; unmatched junction nucleotides: 2. CDR3 nucleotides: TGTGCCAGCAGCCGGGACAGGGGGTATGGCTACACCTTC. It translates to CASSRDRGYGYTF.

The chain employs TRBV7-6 and TRBJ1-1; 9 positions agree with TRBD1. Germline-derived CDR1 and CDR2 are SGHVS and FNYEAQ. V shed 5 bases and J 2 bases; nucleotides not matched to a gene: 3. The CDR3 is 14 residues long. CDR3 in amino acids: CASSETGGNTEAFF. In nucleotides, the CDR3 is TGTGCCAGCAGCGAAACAGGGGGCAACACTGAAGCTTTCTTT.

This chain links TRBV3-1 (or the pseudogene TRBV3-2) with TRBJ1-4, with 9 nucleotides matching TRBD1. V lost 4 bases and J lost 5; bases outside the gene matches: 5. The CDR3 sequence is 15 residues long. The germline CDR1 and CDR2 sequences are LGHDT and YNNKEL (reference sequence). The CDR3 is CASSPLTGGNEKLFF. The CDR3 nucleotides are TGTGCCAGCAGCCCCCTGACAGGGGGAAATGAAAAACTGTTTTTT.

This chain connects TRBV7-3 to TRBJ2-1; 8 bases fit TRBD1. After removal of 5 bases from V and 4 bases from J, the junction contained 4 bases not matched to a gene. Germline lookup yields CDR1 SGHTA and CDR2 FQGTGA. The CDR3 is made up of 14 amino acids. CDR3 sequence: CASSPRDRYNEQFF. DNA of the CDR3: TGTGCCAGCAGCCCCCGGGACAGGTACAATGAGCAGTTCTTC.

V usage is TRBV5-1 and J usage is TRBJ2-5, with TRBD2 matching 16 bases. The CDR3 length is 17 residues. The germline V gene encodes CDR1 SGHRS and CDR2 YFSETQ. The V segment lost 2 bases and the J segment 5 bases; nucleotides outside the gene matches: 6. The CDR3 nucleotides read TGCGCCAGCAGCTTCACCGGGACTAGCGGGGGGGGTGAGACCCAGTACTTC. Translated: CASSFTGTSGGGETQYF.

The chain has TRBV12-3 or TRBV12-4 and TRBJ1-2, with D unresolved. The germline V and J ends were trimmed by 5 bases and 4 bases, with 8 bases remaining between them. The CDR3 length is 12 residues. The CDR3, as DNA: TGTGCCAGCAGTCTTCCTCTCTATGGCTACACCTTC. Amino acid sequence: CASSLPLYGYTF.

The chain joins TRBV5-4 to TRBJ1-1; no clear D gene. This CDR3 comprises 11 residues. Germline CDR1 is SGHNT and CDR2 is YYREEE (reference sequence). V lost 4 bases and J lost 2, with 3 bases in between. The CDR3 reads CASSQNTEAFF. The CDR3 region has the DNA TGTGCCAGCAGCCAAAACACTGAAGCTTTCTTT. The variable domain in full, with the rest retrieved from reference TRBV5-4 and TRBJ1-1, is ETGVTQSPTHLIKTRGQQVTLRCSSQSGHNTVSWYQQALGQGPQFIFQYYREEENGRGNFPPRFSGLQFPNYSSELNVNALELDDSALYLCASSQNTEAFFGQGTRLTVV.

This rearrangement joins TRBV7-2 to TRBJ1-2; 8 nucleotides align to TRBD1. CDR3 length equals 15 residues. Germline values: CDR1 SGHTA, CDR2 FQGNSA. V trimming: 5 bases; J trimming: 2 bases; junction bases outside the gene matches: 7. The CDR3 region is CASSGDRGLNYGYTF. The CDR3 DNA reads TGTGCCAGCAGCGGCGACAGGGGCCTGAACTATGGCTACACCTTC.

CDR3 DNA: TGTGCCAGCAGTACCCCCCCGACAGGGCTTCAGCCCCAGCATTTT. Protein: CASSTPPTGLQPQHF. The chain links TRBV6-6 to TRBJ1-5; TRBD1 agrees at 7 bases. The CDR3 loop spans 15 amino acids. The V gene's germline CDR1 is MNHNY and CDR2 SVGAGI (reference sequence). J gave up 6 bases and V 5 bases, and 10 bases lay outside the gene matches.

The chain carries TRBV12-5 and TRBJ1-4; no clear D. Germline V gene data show CDR1 as LGHNT and CDR2 as FRNRAP. This CDR3 spans 13 amino acids. Deletions cut 1 base from V and 4 bases from J, with 4 bases between. In nucleotides, the CDR3 is TGTGCTAGTGGTTTGGACGGTAATGAAAAACTGTTTTTT. Its translation is CASGLDGNEKLFF.

The gene calls are TRBV30 and TRBJ1-2, with 9 bases aligning to TRBD1. The CDR3 consists of 12 residues. V was clipped by 8 bases and J by 6 bases; unmatched bases: 7. Germline loops: CDR1 GTSNPN, CDR2 SVGIG (reference sequence). The CDR3 region has the DNA TGTGCCAGCCCGGGACAGGGAAATGGCTACACCTTC. This codes for CASPGQGNGYTF.

V is TRBV18 and J is TRBJ2-3, with TRBD1 matching over 7 bases. Trimming took 5 bases from V and 2 from J; bases not matched to a gene: 4. The CDR3 is 14 amino acids. Germline loops: CDR1 KGHSH, CDR2 LQKENI. CDR3 in amino acids: CASSSGTVTDTQYF. The CDR3 DNA follows: TGTGCCAGCTCATCCGGGACAGTCACAGATACGCAGTATTTT.

This clone was counted only a few times. The V and J genes are TRBV4-1 and TRBJ1-5; 12 positions agree with TRBD1. The length of the CDR3 is 18 residues. Germline V CDR1 and CDR2: MGHRA, YSYEKL. V gave up 0 bases and J gave up 8 bases; unmatched junction bases: 11. CDR3 loop: CASSQEIVGTGGTKPQHF. In DNA form, the CDR3 reads TGCGCCAGCAGCCAAGAAATTGTTGGGACAGGGGGCACGAAGCCCCAGCATTTT.

This clone was detected once. J is TRBJ2-3 and V is TRBV5-1, with 9 positions matching TRBD2. Looked up from germline, CDR1 is SGHRS and CDR2 is YFSETQ. CDR3 length: 16 amino acids. The junction had 9 bases not matched to a gene; V was cut back by 0 bases and J by 7 bases. CDR3 nucleotides: TGCGCCAGCAGCTTGGAGAGGCTAGCGGGGTGGAATACGCAGTATTTT. Translation: CASSLERLAGWNTQYF.

The chain joins TRBV5-1 to TRBJ1-1; 8 bases fit TRBD1. Germline-derived CDR1 and CDR2 are SGHRS and YFSETQ. With V trimmed by 3 bases and J by 1 base, 2 bases remained unmatched. This CDR3 is 14 amino acids long. The CDR3 is CASSSQGGNTEAFF. The CDR3 region has the DNA TGCGCCAGCAGCTCACAGGGGGGGAACACTGAAGCTTTCTTT.

The rearrangement links TRBV18 to TRBJ2-1; 9 nucleotides align to TRBD1. Trimming removed 2 bases from V and 6 bases from J; junction bases left unmatched: 5. Per germline, CDR1 KGHSH and CDR2 LQKENI. The CDR3 totals 15 residues. Here the CDR3 DNA reads TGTGCCAGCTCACCAGGACAGGGGACCCTCAATGAGCAGTTCTTC. It yields the protein CASSPGQGTLNEQFF. The variable domain in full, with the rest retrieved from reference TRBV18 and TRBJ2-1, is NAGVMQNPRHLVRRRGQEARLRCSPMKGHSHVYWYRQLPEEGLKFMVYLQKENIIDESGMPKERFSAEFPKEGPSILRIQQVVRGDSAAYFCASSPGQGTLNEQFFGPGTRLTVL.

This chain connects TRBV6-5 to TRBJ2-7; a weak D match, TRBD2 (5 bases). V gave up 5 bases and J gave up 2 bases, with 10 bases separating them. CDR3 length: 13 residues. Germline-derived CDR1 and CDR2 are MNHEY and SVGAGI. CDR3 coding DNA: TGTGCCAGCAGTCCTAGCCCAACCTACGAGCAGTACTTC. Its translation: CASSPSPTYEQYF.

The chain couples TRBV23-1 to TRBJ1-2; no clear D. TRBV23-1 is marked as an open reading frame, function uncertain. V was shortened by 3 bases and J by 0 bases, with 17 bases between the two germline ends. CDR3 length: 17 amino acids. The CDR3 bases are TGCGCCAGCAGTCACCCCGATGCGGGAGCACCTAACTATGGCTACACCTTC. This translates into CASSHPDAGAPNYGYTF.

The chain joins TRBV15 to TRBJ2-2; possible D gene TRBD2, 6 bases. The V gene's germline CDR1 is LNHNV and CDR2 YYDKDF (reference sequence). V lost 0 bases, J lost 4 bases, and 12 bases lay in between. CDR3 length: 16 amino acids. The CDR3, as DNA: TGTGCCACCAGCAGAGAAATTGGCGGGATCACCGGGGAGCTGTTTTTT. Amino acid sequence: CATSREIGGITGELFF.

The chain carries TRBV18 and TRBJ2-1; 16 bases match TRBD2. This CDR3 has 18 amino acids. Germline values: CDR1 KGHSH, CDR2 LQKENI. V lost 3 bases, J lost 1 base, and 3 bases stayed unmatched. CDR3 sequence: CASSPGLAGGQSYNEQFF. Here the CDR3 DNA reads TGTGCCAGCTCACCGGGACTAGCGGGGGGGCAGTCCTACAATGAGCAGTTCTTC.

The chain's CDR3 is CASSEEGWEASGVQETQYF. Here the CDR3 DNA reads TGTGCCAGCAGTGAAGAGGGATGGGAGGCTAGCGGAGTCCAAGAGACCCAGTACTTC. The chain uses TRBV6-1 and TRBJ2-5, with TRBD2 matching 7 bases. From germline, CDR1 is MNHNS and CDR2 SASEGT. Losses at the gene ends were 1 base for V and 1 base for J; bases not matched to a gene: 15. This CDR3 is built from 19 residues.

The chain couples TRBV4-3 to TRBJ2-7; 9 nucleotides agree with TRBD1. V trimming: 1 base; J trimming: 2 bases; junction bases outside the gene matches: 3. Germline loops: CDR1 LGHNA, CDR2 YSLEER. This CDR3 contains 15 residues. The CDR3 reads CASSQGDRGAYEQYF. The CDR3 nucleotides read TGCGCCAGCAGCCAAGGCGACAGGGGGGCCTACGAGCAGTACTTC.

The V gene is TRBV27, the J gene TRBJ2-1; the D is unclear. Germline assignment: CDR1 MNHEY and CDR2 SMNVEV (reference sequence). Between the trimmed V and J ends, which lost 3 bases and 0 bases, there was a span of 9 bases. This CDR3 has 15 residues. For the CDR3, the DNA is TGTGCCAGCAGTTTTAAGCCCGCCTCCTACAATGAGCAGTTCTTC. It codes for CASSFKPASYNEQFF.

V usage is TRBV6-5 and J usage is TRBJ2-3; tentative D call: TRBD1 (6 bases). Germline-derived CDR1 and CDR2 are MNHEY and SVGAGI. V was pared by 2 bases and J by 2 bases, with 8 bases between. The CDR3 is 14 residues long. CDR3 nucleotides: TGTGCCAGCAGTTACGGGACAAACACAGATACGCAGTATTTT. As protein: CASSYGTNTDTQYF.